This section outlines one T cell receptor (beta chain) sequence together with its context. Its antigen is not identified. A J-beta primer mix and a sample-barcoded 5' primer were used in a second PCR of roughly 7 to 12 cycles. One entry per CDR3 protein, called by TCRdb with MiXCR from the 5' RACE reads. The data show about 640,000 distinct CDR3 sequences, 40% to 45% seen once. This specimen belongs to a study of blood T cells in healthy people across ages. In terms of origin and age, donors were healthy Caucasian individuals from Russia aged about 6 to 90. Study results and limitations: Observed TCR beta diversity showed a strong correlation with the percentage of naive T cells as measured by flow cytometry.

Germline loops: CDR1 LGHDT, CDR2 YNNKEL (reference sequence). The CDR3 runs 15 residues. V lost 1 base to trimming and J lost 6 bases; unmatched junction nucleotides: 7. This receptor was identified in an elderly man in good health. J is TRBJ2-7 and V is TRBV3-1, with 9 bases lining up with TRBD2. Specimen: blood. The CDR3 sequence is CASSQGVSGSAEQYF. CDR3 coding DNA: TGTGCCAGCAGCCAAGGTGTTAGCGGGAGCGCCGAGCAGTACTTC.